This T cell receptor beta chain was found in a study of Graves' ophthalmopathy and Graves' hyperthyroidism. The CDR3 has 16 residues. Germline lookup yields CDR1 SGHRS and CDR2 YFSETQ. Aged 18 to 65, the patients with hyperthyroidism had under 2 months' duration and were newly diagnosed. Each diagnosis was determined on the basis of clinical symptoms, serum thyroxine, TRAb, thyroid ultrasound and orbital computed tomography. PBMCs were isolated by Ficoll-Paque density gradient centrifugation, using around 10 ml of fresh peripheral blood as the starting material. Regarding the study as a whole: Sensitivity of approximately 70% and specificity of about 72% were achieved by the model that predicted ophthalmopathy progression.

Beta-chain TCR CDR3 regions were amplified from RNA transcripts. First-round RT-PCR used HTBI primers; second-round multiplex PCR followed. TCRdb re-derived calls from the multiplex PCR reads in MiXCR, one entry per CDR3 protein. The data contain just over 600,000 distinct CDR3 sequences, about 20% of them singletons. Remarks on this clonotype: The antigen is not known. At one boundary the junction diverges from the germline segment, which might be a read error.

The sequencing sample was made of peripheral blood. J is TRBJ2-7 and V is TRBV5-1; D is ambiguous. The TCR originated in a woman between 18 and 29 years old with stable Graves' hyperthyroidism. Some clones in this sample may be carry-over from other donors' samples. CDR3 sequence (DNA): TGCGCCGGCAGCCCGCAAGTTGCGTCTGTTCCCTACGAGCAGTACTTC. Its protein product is CAGSPQVASVPYEQYF. The whole variable domain, filled in from reference TRBV5-1 and TRBJ2-7, reads KAGVTQTPRYLIKTRGQQVTLSCSPISGHRSVSWYQQTPGQGLQFLFEYFSETQRNKGNFPGRFSGRQFSNSRSEMNVSTLELGDSALYLCAGSPQVASVPYEQYFGPGTRLTVT.